This T cell receptor beta chain was observed in a study of blood T cell repertoires in COVID-19. Sequencing used immunoSEQ multiplex PCR; TCRdb keeps in-frame clones, though not all of them. The table includes a few hundred thousand clones, roughly 91% detected once. This TCR derives from a woman aged 50 to 60 who had been exposed to COVID-19. Sequenced input: PBMCs or T cells enriched from blood (not recorded which).

CDR3 coding DNA: TGTGCCAGCTCACTGAACGGTGGGCTACCCCGTGGCTACAATGAGCAGTTCTTC. As protein: CASSLNGGLPRGYNEQFF. The rearrangement links TRBV18 to TRBJ2-1; D unclear. The CDR3 is 18 residues long. Per the germline V gene, CDR1 is KGHSH and CDR2 is LQKENI. The V end was cut by 4 bases, the J end by 3 bases, with 22 bases between.